This TCR beta chain was obtained from a study of T cells in Graves' hyperthyroidism and ophthalmopathy. This CDR3 comprises 12 residues. V lost 5 bases, J lost 8 bases, and 12 bases lay in between. Germline V CDR1 and CDR2: SGHTA, FQGNSA. TCR beta CDR3 region amplification was performed from RNA transcripts. When the TCR CDR3 underwent first-round RT-PCR, the HTBI primer set was used. TCRdb re-called the multiplex PCR reads through MiXCR, storing one row per CDR3 protein. Of about 520,000 distinct CDR3 sequences detected, about 24% appear once; the ten largest clones hold roughly 10%. This clonotype was counted many times.

Input material: blood. The chain links TRBV7-2 to TRBJ1-2; D not certain. The origin of this receptor is a woman under 40 with Graves' ophthalmopathy. This chain's CDR3 is CASSATRAGYTF. The CDR3, as DNA: TGTGCCAGCAGCGCTACCCGGGCCGGCTACACCTTC.